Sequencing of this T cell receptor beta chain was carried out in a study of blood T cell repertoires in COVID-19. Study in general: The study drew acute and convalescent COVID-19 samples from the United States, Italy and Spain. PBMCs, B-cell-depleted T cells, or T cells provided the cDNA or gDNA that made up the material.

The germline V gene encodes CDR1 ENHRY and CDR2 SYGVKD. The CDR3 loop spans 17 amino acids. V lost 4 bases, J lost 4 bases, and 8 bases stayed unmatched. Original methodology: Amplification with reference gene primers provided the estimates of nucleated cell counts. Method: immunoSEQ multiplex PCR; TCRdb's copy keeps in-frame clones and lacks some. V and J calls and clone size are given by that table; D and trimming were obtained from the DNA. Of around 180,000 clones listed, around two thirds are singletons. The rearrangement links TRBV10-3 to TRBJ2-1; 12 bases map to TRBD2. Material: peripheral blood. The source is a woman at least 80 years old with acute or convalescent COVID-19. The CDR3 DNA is TGTGCCATCAGTGGGTTGACTAGCGGGAGCTGGTACAATGAGCAGTTCTTC. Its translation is CAISGLTSGSWYNEQFF.